The rows below give T cell receptor beta chains drawn from one sample of a study of T cells in Graves' hyperthyroidism and ophthalmopathy. TCRdb used MiXCR to reprocess the multiplex PCR reads, holding one entry per CDR3 protein. In the table there are 540,000 or so distinct CDR3 sequences, around 42% of which are singletons. Sequencing was performed on peripheral blood or thyroid tissue (not recorded which). Receptors originate from an adult woman with Graves' disease, either hyperthyroidism or ophthalmopathy (not recorded which). The CDR3 runs from the conserved cysteine through the conserved F or W. Fields, in order: D gene, V gene, clone size, J gene, CDR3 protein, CDR3 DNA. A D gene is named only where the DNA matches it firmly. Part of the rows lack a size; the others show once, few, many or a class for expanded clones.

d_call: NA; v_call: TRBV20-1; clone_size: NA; j_call: TRBJ1-1; cdr3_aa: CSASPAARTAFF; cdr3_nt: TGCAGTGCCTCTCCAGCGGCAAGGACGGCTTTCTTT
d_call: NA; v_call: TRBV6-5; clone_size: many; j_call: TRBJ2-7; cdr3_aa: CASSYGLNLYEQYF; cdr3_nt: TGTGCCAGCAGTTACGGCCTCAACCTCTACGAGCAGTACTTC
d_call: TRBD2; v_call: TRBV4-1; clone_size: NA; j_call: TRBJ2-2; cdr3_aa: CASSQGLAGLNTGELFF; cdr3_nt: TGCGCCAGCAGCCAAGGTTTAGCGGGACTTAACACCGGGGAGCTGTTTTTT
d_call: NA; v_call: TRBV7-6; clone_size: many; j_call: TRBJ2-7; cdr3_aa: CASSINAGRAYEQYF; cdr3_nt: TGTGCCAGCAGCATCAATGCAGGGAGAGCGTACGAGCAGTACTTC
d_call: TRBD1; v_call: TRBV12-3/TRBV12-4; clone_size: NA; j_call: TRBJ2-2; cdr3_aa: CASRIDRGLFF; cdr3_nt: TGTGCCAGCAGGATTGACAGGGGGCTGTTTTTT
d_call: NA; v_call: TRBV20-1; clone_size: few; j_call: TRBJ2-3; cdr3_aa: CSARKGGHTDTQYF; cdr3_nt: TGCAGTGCTAGGAAGGGGGGACACACAGATACGCAGTATTTT
d_call: TRBD1; v_call: TRBV9; clone_size: many; j_call: TRBJ2-7; cdr3_aa: CASSVGEGGTLYEQYF; cdr3_nt: TGTGCCAGCAGCGTAGGAGAAGGGGGCACTCTCTACGAGCAGTACTTC
d_call: TRBD2; v_call: TRBV20-1; clone_size: few; j_call: TRBJ2-7; cdr3_aa: CSAREGRLAGGHEQYF; cdr3_nt: TGCAGTGCTAGAGAAGGACGACTAGCGGGAGGCCACGAGCAGTACTTC
d_call: NA; v_call: TRBV20-1; clone_size: many; j_call: TRBJ2-5; cdr3_aa: CSAGHAGRGKTQYF; cdr3_nt: TGCAGTGCTGGTCATGCAGGGCGCGGGAAGACCCAGTACTTC
d_call: NA; v_call: TRBV19; clone_size: many; j_call: TRBJ2-3; cdr3_aa: CASRDGYTDTQYF; cdr3_nt: TGTGCCAGCAGGGACGGTTACACAGATACGCAGTATTTT
d_call: NA; v_call: TRBV2; clone_size: NA; j_call: TRBJ1-6; cdr3_aa: CAGFGDSPLHF; cdr3_nt: TGTGCAGGGTTCGGGGACTCACCCCTCCACTTT
d_call: NA; v_call: TRBV28; clone_size: many; j_call: TRBJ1-5; cdr3_aa: CASSLSRSNQPQHF; cdr3_nt: TGTGCCAGCAGTTTAAGCCGCAGTAATCAGCCCCAGCATTTT
d_call: NA; v_call: TRBV7-9; clone_size: many; j_call: TRBJ1-1; cdr3_aa: CALHPGGLQAFF; cdr3_nt: TGTGCCCTCCACCCGGGGGGGCTTCAAGCTTTCTTT
d_call: NA; v_call: TRBV4-1; clone_size: many; j_call: TRBJ1-5; cdr3_aa: CASSGQNNQPQHF; cdr3_nt: TGCGCCAGCAGCGGACAGAACAATCAGCCCCAGCATTTT
d_call: NA; v_call: TRBV10-2; clone_size: many; j_call: TRBJ2-2; cdr3_aa: CASSDRQNTGELFF; cdr3_nt: TGCGCCAGCAGTGACCGACAGAACACCGGGGAGCTGTTTTTT
d_call: NA; v_call: TRBV29-1; clone_size: NA; j_call: TRBJ2-5; cdr3_aa: CSVEGVAAGQTQYF; cdr3_nt: TGCAGCGTTGAAGGGGTAGCAGCGGGTCAGACCCAGTACTTC
d_call: TRBD1; v_call: TRBV29-1; clone_size: NA; j_call: TRBJ1-2; cdr3_aa: CSFLGTDYGYTF; cdr3_nt: TGCAGCTTCCTCGGGACAGACTATGGCTACACCTTC
d_call: TRBD1; v_call: TRBV12-3/TRBV12-4; clone_size: many; j_call: TRBJ1-3; cdr3_aa: CASSNPSSFTGDGNTIYF; cdr3_nt: TGTGCCAGCAGTAACCCTTCCTCTTTCACAGGGGATGGAAACACCATATATTTT
d_call: NA; v_call: TRBV20-1; clone_size: many; j_call: TRBJ1-1; cdr3_aa: CSARGQGRTEAFF; cdr3_nt: TGCAGTGCTAGAGGCCAGGGGAGGACTGAAGCTTTCTTT
d_call: TRBD1; v_call: TRBV29-1; clone_size: NA; j_call: TRBJ1-1; cdr3_aa: CSVGNRQGWNTEAFF; cdr3_nt: TGCAGCGTCGGAAACAGACAGGGGTGGAACACTGAAGCTTTCTTT
d_call: NA; v_call: TRBV28; clone_size: NA; j_call: TRBJ1-6; cdr3_aa: CASTRLQGRSPLHF; cdr3_nt: TGTGCCAGCACCCGATTGCAGGGCCGGTCACCCCTCCACTTT
d_call: TRBD2; v_call: TRBV2; clone_size: NA; j_call: TRBJ2-5; cdr3_aa: CASSVTGGGETQYF; cdr3_nt: TGTGCCAGCAGTGTTACGGGGGGGGGAGAGACCCAGTACTTC
d_call: NA; v_call: TRBV30; clone_size: few; j_call: TRBJ1-2; cdr3_aa: CAWSVNVNYGYTF; cdr3_nt: TGTGCCTGGAGTGTGAACGTCAACTATGGCTACACCTTC
d_call: NA; v_call: TRBV19; clone_size: many; j_call: TRBJ1-2; cdr3_aa: CASSPNGQFGVWGYTF; cdr3_nt: TGTGCCAGTAGTCCAAACGGGCAGTTTGGTGTCTGGGGCTACACCTTC
d_call: NA; v_call: TRBV20-1; clone_size: NA; j_call: TRBJ2-5; cdr3_aa: CSALGQMETQYF; cdr3_nt: TGCAGTGCCCTAGGACAGATGGAGACCCAGTACTTC
d_call: NA; v_call: TRBV12-3/TRBV12-4; clone_size: many; j_call: TRBJ2-5; cdr3_aa: CASSPPWGLDKTQYF; cdr3_nt: TGTGCCAGCAGTCCCCCGTGGGGCCTGGATAAGACCCAGTACTTC
d_call: NA; v_call: TRBV14; clone_size: many; j_call: TRBJ2-5; cdr3_aa: CASSQVHQETQYF; cdr3_nt: TGTGCCAGCAGCCAAGTACACCAAGAGACCCAGTACTTC
d_call: TRBD1; v_call: TRBV24-1; clone_size: NA; j_call: TRBJ2-5; cdr3_aa: CATSDRTGRQPQYF; cdr3_nt: TGTGCCACCAGTGATCGGACAGGGAGGCAGCCCCAGTACTTC
d_call: TRBD1; v_call: TRBV9; clone_size: NA; j_call: TRBJ2-2; cdr3_aa: CASRSPGQANTGELFF; cdr3_nt: TGTGCCAGCAGAAGCCCAGGACAGGCTAACACCGGGGAGCTGTTTTTT
d_call: TRBD1; v_call: TRBV29-1; clone_size: many; j_call: TRBJ2-7; cdr3_aa: CSAGRTGNSYEQYF; cdr3_nt: TGCAGCGCCGGACGGACAGGTAACTCCTACGAGCAGTACTTC
d_call: NA; v_call: TRBV20-1; clone_size: many; j_call: TRBJ1-6; cdr3_aa: CSARRRWDFLRAPLHF; cdr3_nt: TGCAGTGCTAGAAGGCGCTGGGACTTCTTGAGGGCACCCCTCCACTTT
d_call: NA; v_call: TRBV7-2; clone_size: many; j_call: TRBJ1-5; cdr3_aa: CASSLATHQPQHF; cdr3_nt: TGTGCCAGCAGCTTAGCCACCCATCAGCCCCAGCATTTT
d_call: TRBD1; v_call: TRBV7-2; clone_size: NA; j_call: TRBJ1-1; cdr3_aa: CASSRGQTAMNTEAFF; cdr3_nt: TGTGCCAGCAGCCGGGGACAGACAGCCATGAACACTGAAGCTTTCTTT